The 21 T cell receptor beta chains in this list originate from one sample, sequenced in a study of blood T cell repertoires in COVID-19. Sequencing was performed with immunoSEQ multiplex PCR; in TCRdb, only in-frame clones are kept and a portion is missing. This sample has 130,000 to 150,000 clones, with around four fifths found just once. The source material was peripheral blood. The receptor source for this set is a woman aged 40 to 50 with active or convalescent COVID-19.

The rearrangement joins TRBV27 to TRBJ2-2; D is possibly TRBD2 (6 bases). The germline V gene encodes CDR1 MNHEY and CDR2 SMNVEV (reference sequence). V lost 5 bases, J lost 7 bases, and 20 bases lay in between. CDR3 length equals 16 residues. The CDR3 is CASSPLTGLEGGELFF. The CDR3 region has the DNA TGTGCCAGCAGTCCCCTAACGGGGTTGGAGGGCGGGGAGCTGTTTTTT.

V gene TRBV21-1 combines with J gene TRBJ2-7; TRBD2 was called by the table and not checked on the DNA. TRBV21-1 is a pseudogene. The CDR3 has 16 residues. The CDR3 DNA is TGTGCCAGCAGCCCTTGGACTAGCGGCCACTCCTACGAGCAGTACTTC. Protein product: CASSPWTSGHSYEQYF.

The chain joins TRBV28 to TRBJ1-4; 7 nucleotides align to TRBD1. Germline CDR1 and CDR2: MDHEN and SYDVKM. Unmatched junction bases numbered 4, after V lost 3 bases and J lost 0 bases. The CDR3 totals 16 residues. The CDR3 DNA reads TGTGCCAGCAGTTTCGGGACAGTAACAACTAATGAAAAACTGTTTTTT. Protein product: CASSFGTVTTNEKLFF.

The J gene is TRBJ2-7, the V gene TRBV18; TRBD1 matches at 8 bases. The CDR3 runs 14 residues. V shed 6 bases and J 4 bases; nucleotides not matched to a gene: 8. The germline gives CDR1 KGHSH, CDR2 LQKENI. This chain's CDR3 is CASSRDRGSYEQYF. CDR3 DNA sequence: TGTGCCAGCTCGCGAGACAGGGGATCTTACGAGCAGTACTTC.

A single count supports this clone. V and J are TRBV6-5 and TRBJ1-3, with D maybe TRBD1 (6 bases). V lost 7 bases and J 2 bases, leaving 6 bases between the germline ends. Germline V gene sequence: CDR1 MNHEY, CDR2 SVGAGI. This CDR3 region has 12 residues. The DNA for the CDR3 is TGTGCCAGCAAGGGGGCTGGAAACACCATATATTTT. This gives the protein CASKGAGNTIYF.

Notes on this clone: The junction shows a germline mismatch at one end, possibly a read error. The gene calls are TRBV5-1 and TRBJ1-1; 11 bases line up with TRBD1. The CDR3 covers 17 residues. CDR1 and CDR2 (germline): SGHRS, YFSETQ. The CDR3 coding sequence is TGCGCCAGCAGCTTAGTCCCGGGACAGGGGGTGAACTCTGAAGCTTTCTTT. Protein sequence: CASSLVPGQGVNSEAFF. The full variable domain, rest sourced from reference TRBV5-1 and TRBJ1-1, is KAGVTQTPRYLIKTRGQQVTLSCSPISGHRSVSWYQQTPGQGLQFLFEYFSETQRNKGNFPGRFSGRQFSNSRSEMNVSTLELGDSALYLCASSLVPGQGVNSEAFFGQGTRLTVV.

CDR3 amino acids: CSVVGSQETQYF. The CDR3 nucleotides are TGCAGCGTTGTTGGCAGCCAAGAGACCCAGTACTTC. This chain uses TRBV29-1 with TRBJ2-5, with no clear D. This CDR3 is 12 amino acids long. The V end was cut by 4 bases, the J end by 1 base, with 7 bases between. CDR1 and CDR2 (germline): SQVTM, ANQGSEA.

The chain uses TRBV27 and TRBJ2-2; 7 bases map to TRBD2. Trimming removed 7 bases from V and 1 base from J; junction bases left unmatched: 6. Germline lookup yields CDR1 MNHEY and CDR2 SMNVEV (reference sequence). CDR3 length: 15 amino acids. The CDR3 loop reads CASNPGTKNTGELFF. Written as DNA, the CDR3 is TGTGCCAGCAACCCCGGGACTAAGAACACCGGGGAGCTGTTTTTT.

This chain joins TRBV12-5 and TRBJ2-1; 7 bases map to TRBD1. V dropped 5 bases and J dropped 7; count of bases not matched to a gene: 5. Germline assignment: CDR1 LGHNT and CDR2 FRNRAP. CDR3 length: 13 residues. CDR3 residues: CASGPGTANEQFF. In DNA form, the CDR3 reads TGTGCTAGTGGTCCCGGGACAGCTAATGAGCAGTTCTTC.

The gene calls are TRBV30 and TRBJ1-5, with TRBD1 matching 10 bases. With V trimmed by 1 base and J by 2 bases, 2 bases remained unmatched. From germline, CDR1 is GTSNPN and CDR2 SVGIG (reference sequence). The CDR3 runs 15 residues. The chain's CDR3 is CAWSGGTGGNQPQHF. DNA for the CDR3: TGTGCCTGGAGTGGGGGGACAGGGGGCAATCAGCCCCAGCATTTT.

This rearrangement joins TRBV28 to TRBJ1-5; D is ambiguous. Between the trimmed V and J ends, which lost 6 bases and 1 base, there was a span of 16 bases. This CDR3 contains 16 residues. Germline V gene sequence: CDR1 MDHEN, CDR2 SYDVKM. The CDR3 DNA sequence: TGTGCCAGCAGACCATTGGGAGGGTTGAGCAATCAGCCCCAGCATTTT. Its translation: CASRPLGGLSNQPQHF.

In this sample, this clone turned up many times. The chain carries TRBV6-2 or TRBV6-3 and TRBJ2-3; tentative D call: TRBD2 (6 bases). The V gene's germline CDR1 is MNHEY and CDR2 SVGEGT. The CDR3 is 13 amino acids. The V and J ends lost 5 bases and 4 bases respectively, with 10 bases between them. The CDR3 nucleotides are TGTGCCAGCAGTCCCGGACTACCAGATACGCAGTATTTT. This codes for CASSPGLPDTQYF.

The CDR3 DNA reads TGTGCCAGCAGCTTACCGGACAGTCCCCTAGCTAACTATGGCTACACCTTC. Its translation is CASSLPDSPLANYGYTF. The V and J genes are TRBV7-2 and TRBJ1-2, with D possibly TRBD1 on 6 matching bases. The length of the CDR3 is 17 residues. Germline loops: CDR1 SGHTA, CDR2 FQGNSA. The ends were cut back, 2 bases at V and 0 bases at J, with 16 bases in the middle.

This clone was seen only once. The V and J genes are TRBV28 and TRBJ1-2, with TRBD1 matching over 7 bases. The length of the CDR3 is 15 residues. V dropped 7 bases and J dropped 0; count of bases not matched to a gene: 8. CDR1 and CDR2 from the germline V gene are MDHEN and SYDVKM. The CDR3: CASIRGATANYGYTF. The DNA of the CDR3 is TGTGCCAGCATCAGGGGGGCTACAGCTAACTATGGCTACACCTTC.

This rearrangement joins TRBV7-2 to TRBJ1-2, with 9 bases identical to TRBD1. CDR3 length equals 13 residues. After removal of 8 bases from V and 4 bases from J, the junction contained 5 bases not matched to a gene. The germline gives CDR1 SGHTA, CDR2 FQGNSA. CDR3 loop: CASPGQGRYGYTF. The CDR3 nucleotides are TGTGCCAGCCCGGGACAGGGTCGCTATGGCTACACCTTC.

This chain joins TRBV28 and TRBJ1-2, with 10 bases lining up with TRBD1. J lost 0 bases, V lost 6 bases, and 10 bases had no gene match. The CDR3 contains 17 residues. Germline-derived CDR1 and CDR2 are MDHEN and SYDVKM. The CDR3 DNA is TGTGCCAGCAGACCATCGGGACAGGGGCGAGCTAACTATGGCTACACCTTC. Translation gives CASRPSGQGRANYGYTF.

The CDR3 spells CASSLVGTGPSEQYF. CDR3 DNA: TGTGCCAGCTCCCTCGTGGGGACAGGGCCCTCCGAGCAGTACTTC. The gene calls are TRBV18 and TRBJ2-7, with 9 bases aligning to TRBD1. The germline CDR1 and CDR2 sequences are KGHSH and LQKENI. Trimming took 6 bases from V and 6 from J; bases not matched to a gene: 12. This CDR3 is built from 15 residues.

This rearrangement joins TRBV23-1 to TRBJ1-2; 9 positions agree with TRBD1. TRBV23-1 is noted as an ORF with a role that remains uncertain. The CDR3 has 17 residues. V shed 0 bases and J 4 bases; nucleotides not matched to a gene: 9. The CDR3 nucleotides are TGCGCCAGCAGTCAATCGAGTGGGGGACAGGGACTCTATGGCTACACCTTC. This sequence encodes CASSQSSGGQGLYGYTF.

The chain recombines TRBV6-2 or TRBV6-3 with TRBJ1-6; a weak D match, TRBD1 (5 bases). This CDR3 has 16 amino acids. Germline V gene lookup returns CDR1 MNHEY and CDR2 SVGEGT. Deletions cut 2 bases from V and 10 bases from J, with 18 bases between. The CDR3 sequence: CASSYGLAGQSSPLHF. CDR3 nucleotides: TGTGCCAGCAGTTACGGTCTGGCAGGGCAGTCCTCACCCCTCCACTTT.

The sample holds a few counts of this clone. The chain carries TRBV7-2 and TRBJ2-7; no firm D call. There are 14 residues in the CDR3. Germline lookup yields CDR1 SGHTA and CDR2 FQGNSA. The V gene lost 6 bases and the J gene lost 2 bases, with 14 bases spanning the gap. DNA of the CDR3: TGTGCCAGCAGTCAAGCCGCCACTGCCTACGAGCAGTACTTC. It encodes CASSQAATAYEQYF.

The chain couples TRBV6-5 to TRBJ1-1; 8 nucleotides match TRBD1. The germline CDR1 and CDR2 sequences are MNHEY and SVGAGI. V was clipped by 4 bases and J by 8 bases; unmatched bases: 9. This CDR3 contains 14 residues. CDR3 DNA sequence: TGTGCCAGCAGTTTGGACAGGGCCTCCGCAGAAGCTTTCTTT. Translating gives CASSLDRASAEAFF.